The clone carrying this T cell receptor beta chain was seen a handful of times. The entry originates in a study of shared T cell receptors in the human thymus. Measured with immunoSEQ multiplex PCR; TCRdb has only the in-frame clones, and not every one. Among 640,000 or so clones listed, around 87% were seen once. V shed 5 bases, J shed 1 base, and the junction held 3 bases outside the gene matches. CDR1 is MNHEY, CDR2 SMNVEV, per germline (reference sequence). The CDR3 contains 14 residues. In addition, the sample was reused for a study of human thymus T cells. That paper states: The sample donors, healthy Finnish infants, were having corrective surgery for congenital heart defects. The thymus tissue came from resections taken during corrective heart surgery. Gene usage (both V and J) appeared biased in thymic and blood repertoires.

The sample comprised thymocytes. The TCR sequence derives from a boy younger than two with a congenital heart defect. The chain joins TRBV27 to TRBJ1-1; TRBD1 aligns across 8 bases. For the CDR3, the DNA is TGTGCCAGCAGTCCGGACAGGGCGAACACTGAAGCTTTCTTT. Amino acid sequence: CASSPDRANTEAFF.